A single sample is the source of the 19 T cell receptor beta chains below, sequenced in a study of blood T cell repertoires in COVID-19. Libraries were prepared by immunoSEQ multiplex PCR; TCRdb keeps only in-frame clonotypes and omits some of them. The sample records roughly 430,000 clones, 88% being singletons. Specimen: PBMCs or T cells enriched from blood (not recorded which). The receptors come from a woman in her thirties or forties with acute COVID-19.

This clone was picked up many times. The CDR3 loop is CASSLGHMSQPQHF. The CDR3 DNA reads TGTGCCAGCAGCTTAGGGCACATGTCGCAGCCCCAGCATTTT. The chain is built from TRBV7-2 and TRBJ1-5; no reliable D call. The CDR3 has 14 amino acids. CDR1 is SGHTA, CDR2 FQGNSA, per germline. The V end was cut by 1 base, the J end by 7 bases, with 11 bases between.

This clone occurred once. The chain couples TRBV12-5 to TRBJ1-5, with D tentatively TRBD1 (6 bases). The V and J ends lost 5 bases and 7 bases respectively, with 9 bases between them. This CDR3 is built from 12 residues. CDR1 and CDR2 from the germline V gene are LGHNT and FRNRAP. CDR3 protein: CASGPRGQPQHF. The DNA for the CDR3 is TGTGCTAGTGGTCCCAGGGGCCAGCCCCAGCATTTT.

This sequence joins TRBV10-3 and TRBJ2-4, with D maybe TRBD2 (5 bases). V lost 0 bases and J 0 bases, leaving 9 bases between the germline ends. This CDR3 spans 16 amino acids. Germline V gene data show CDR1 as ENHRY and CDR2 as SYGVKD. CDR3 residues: CAISESGGLAKNIQYF. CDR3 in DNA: TGTGCCATCAGTGAGTCGGGCGGACTAGCCAAAAACATTCAGTACTTC.

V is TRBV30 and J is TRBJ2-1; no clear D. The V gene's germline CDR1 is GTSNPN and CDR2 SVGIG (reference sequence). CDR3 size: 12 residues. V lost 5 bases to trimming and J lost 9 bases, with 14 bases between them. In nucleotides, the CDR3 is TGTGCCTGGGGTCAACGGCCGGGTGAGCAGTTCTTC. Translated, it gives CAWGQRPGEQFF.

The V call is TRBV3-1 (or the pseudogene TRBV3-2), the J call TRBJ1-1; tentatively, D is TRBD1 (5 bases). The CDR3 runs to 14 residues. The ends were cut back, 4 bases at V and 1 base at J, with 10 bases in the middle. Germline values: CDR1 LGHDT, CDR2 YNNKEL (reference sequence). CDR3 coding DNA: TGTGCCAGCAGCCTCCTACAGGCGAACACTGAAGCTTTCTTT. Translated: CASSLLQANTEAFF.

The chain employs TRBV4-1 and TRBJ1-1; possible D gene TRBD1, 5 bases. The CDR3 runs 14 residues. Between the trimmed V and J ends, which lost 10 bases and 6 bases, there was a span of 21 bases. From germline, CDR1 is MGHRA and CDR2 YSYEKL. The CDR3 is CATQRDRGVSEAFF. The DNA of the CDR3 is TGCGCCACCCAACGGGACCGGGGGGTCTCTGAAGCTTTCTTT.

The CDR3 protein is CASRGQGAYEQYF. The CDR3 DNA reads TGTGCCAGTAGGGGACAGGGGGCTTACGAGCAGTACTTC. The gene calls are TRBV19 and TRBJ2-7; 12 positions match TRBD1. This CDR3 has 13 residues. Trimming at V came to 6 bases and at J to 4 bases, leaving 1 base not matched to a gene. The germline gives CDR1 LNHDA, CDR2 SQIVND (reference sequence). Based on the CDR3 plus reference TRBV19 and TRBJ2-7, the full variable domain is DGGITQSPKYLFRKEGQNVTLSCEQNLNHDAMYWYRQDPGQGLRLIYYSQIVNDFQKGDIAEGYSVSREKKESFPLTVTSAQKNPTAFYLCASRGQGAYEQYFGPGTRLTVT.

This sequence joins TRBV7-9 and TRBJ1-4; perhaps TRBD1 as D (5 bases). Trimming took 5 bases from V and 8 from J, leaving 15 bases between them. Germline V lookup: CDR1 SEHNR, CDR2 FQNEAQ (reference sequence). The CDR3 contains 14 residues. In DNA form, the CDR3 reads TGTGCCAGCAGCGCTGGGGACTGGACCGAAAAACTGTTTTTT. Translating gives CASSAGDWTEKLFF.

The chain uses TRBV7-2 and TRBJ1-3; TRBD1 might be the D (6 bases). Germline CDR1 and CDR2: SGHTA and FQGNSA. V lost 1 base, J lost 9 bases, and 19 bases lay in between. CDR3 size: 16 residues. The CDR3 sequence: CASSLETGTAGATIYF. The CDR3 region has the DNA TGTGCCAGCAGCTTAGAAACCGGGACGGCGGGGGCCACCATATATTTT.

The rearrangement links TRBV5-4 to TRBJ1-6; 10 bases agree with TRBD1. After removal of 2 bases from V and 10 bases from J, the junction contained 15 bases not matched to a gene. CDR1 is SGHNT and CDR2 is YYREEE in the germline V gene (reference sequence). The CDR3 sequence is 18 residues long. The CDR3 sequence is CASSFPGQGPQAGSPLHF. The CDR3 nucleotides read TGTGCCAGCAGCTTCCCGGGACAGGGGCCTCAAGCTGGCTCACCCCTCCACTTT.

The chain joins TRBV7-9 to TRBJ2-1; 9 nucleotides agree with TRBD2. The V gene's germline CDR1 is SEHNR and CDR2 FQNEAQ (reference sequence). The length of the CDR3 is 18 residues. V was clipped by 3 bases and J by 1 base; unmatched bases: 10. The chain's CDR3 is CASSFLPAGGWSYNEQFF. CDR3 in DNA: TGTGCCAGCAGCTTTCTCCCAGCGGGGGGTTGGTCCTACAATGAGCAGTTCTTC.

The CDR3 loop is CASSPGIVRNTDTQYF. CDR3 DNA: TGCGCCAGCAGCCCAGGCATAGTTAGAAACACAGATACGCAGTATTTT. The chain joins TRBV5-1 to TRBJ2-3, with D unclear. Germline-derived CDR1 and CDR2 are SGHRS and YFSETQ. The CDR3 consists of 16 residues. The germline V and J ends were trimmed by 4 bases and 2 bases, with 17 bases remaining between them.

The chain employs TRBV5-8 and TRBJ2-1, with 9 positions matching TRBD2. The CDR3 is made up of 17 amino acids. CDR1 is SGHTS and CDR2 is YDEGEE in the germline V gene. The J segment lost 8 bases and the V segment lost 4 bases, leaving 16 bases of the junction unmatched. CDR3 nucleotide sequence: TGTGCCAGCAGCCCTGGACGTAGCGGGGGAAGTTTCGATGAGCAGTTCTTC. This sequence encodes CASSPGRSGGSFDEQFF.

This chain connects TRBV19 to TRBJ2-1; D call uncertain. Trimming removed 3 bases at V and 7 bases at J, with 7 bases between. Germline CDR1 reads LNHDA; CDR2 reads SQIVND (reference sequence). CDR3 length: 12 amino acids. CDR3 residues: CASSIVSNEQFF. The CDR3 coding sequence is TGTGCCAGTAGTATTGTTTCGAATGAGCAGTTCTTC.

The DNA for the CDR3 is TGTGCCAGCAGCTCGACAGGTACGACGGGAAAACTGTTTTTT. Protein: CASSSTGTTGKLFF. The rearrangement uses TRBV5-4 and TRBJ1-4; perhaps TRBD1 as D (6 bases). V dropped 3 bases and J dropped 10 bases, with 16 bases sitting between them. Germline loops: CDR1 SGHNT, CDR2 YYREEE (reference sequence). This CDR3 is built from 14 residues.

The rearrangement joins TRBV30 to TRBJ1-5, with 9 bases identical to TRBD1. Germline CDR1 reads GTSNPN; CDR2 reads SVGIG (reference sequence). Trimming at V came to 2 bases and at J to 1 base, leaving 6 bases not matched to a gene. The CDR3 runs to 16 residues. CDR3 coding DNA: TGTGCCTGGAGTAAAGGACAGGGGATAAGCAATCAGCCCCAGCATTTT. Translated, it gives CAWSKGQGISNQPQHF.

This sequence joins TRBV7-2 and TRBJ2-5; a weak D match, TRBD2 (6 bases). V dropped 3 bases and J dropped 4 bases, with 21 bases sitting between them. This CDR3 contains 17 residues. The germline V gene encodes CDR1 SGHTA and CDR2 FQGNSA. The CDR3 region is CASSFAPLAKVGETQYF. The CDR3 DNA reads TGTGCCAGCAGCTTCGCCCCGCTAGCGAAGGTAGGAGAGACCCAGTACTTC. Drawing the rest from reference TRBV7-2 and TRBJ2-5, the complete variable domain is GAGVSQSPSNKVTEKGKDVELRCDPISGHTALYWYRQSLGQGLEFLIYFQGNSAPDKSGLPSDRFSAERTGGSVSTLTIQRTQQEDSAVYLCASSFAPLAKVGETQYFGPGTRLLVL.

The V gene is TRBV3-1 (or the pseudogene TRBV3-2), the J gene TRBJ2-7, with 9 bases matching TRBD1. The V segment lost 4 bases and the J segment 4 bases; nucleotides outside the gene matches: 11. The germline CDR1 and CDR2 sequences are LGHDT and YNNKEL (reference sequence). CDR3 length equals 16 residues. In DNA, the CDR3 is TGTGCCAGCAGCCTCCGGGAACAGGGGGCCTTTTACGAGCAGTACTTC. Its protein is CASSLREQGAFYEQYF.

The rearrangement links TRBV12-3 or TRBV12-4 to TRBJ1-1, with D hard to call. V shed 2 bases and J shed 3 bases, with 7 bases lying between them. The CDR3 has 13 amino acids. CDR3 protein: CASSLSRYTEAFF. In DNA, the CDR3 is TGTGCCAGCAGTTTATCCAGATACACTGAAGCTTTCTTT.